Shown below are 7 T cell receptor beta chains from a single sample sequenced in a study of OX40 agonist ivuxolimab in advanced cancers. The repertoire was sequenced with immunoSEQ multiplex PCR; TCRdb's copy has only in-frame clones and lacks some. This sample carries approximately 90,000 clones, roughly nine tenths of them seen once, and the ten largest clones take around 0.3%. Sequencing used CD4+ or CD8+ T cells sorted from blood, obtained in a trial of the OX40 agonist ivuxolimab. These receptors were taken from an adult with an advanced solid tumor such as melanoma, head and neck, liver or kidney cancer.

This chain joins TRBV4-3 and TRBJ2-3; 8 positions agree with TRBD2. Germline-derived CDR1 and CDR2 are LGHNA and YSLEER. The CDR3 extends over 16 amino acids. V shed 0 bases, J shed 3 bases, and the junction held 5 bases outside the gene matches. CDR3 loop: CASSQDGRGATDTQYF. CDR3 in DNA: TGCGCCAGCAGCCAAGATGGGCGGGGGGCAACAGATACGCAGTATTTT.

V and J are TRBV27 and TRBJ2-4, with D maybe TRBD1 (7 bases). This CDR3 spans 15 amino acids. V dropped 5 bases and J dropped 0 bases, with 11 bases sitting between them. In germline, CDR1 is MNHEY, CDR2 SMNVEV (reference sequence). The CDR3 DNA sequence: TGTGCCAGCAGTGCGGGACAGCGAGCCAAAAACATTCAGTACTTC. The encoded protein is CASSAGQRAKNIQYF.

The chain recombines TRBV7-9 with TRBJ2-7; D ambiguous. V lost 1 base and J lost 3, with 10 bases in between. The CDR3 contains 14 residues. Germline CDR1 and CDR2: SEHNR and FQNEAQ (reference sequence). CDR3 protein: CASSLDSANYEQYF. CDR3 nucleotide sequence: TGTGCCAGCAGCTTAGATTCAGCCAACTACGAGCAGTACTTC.

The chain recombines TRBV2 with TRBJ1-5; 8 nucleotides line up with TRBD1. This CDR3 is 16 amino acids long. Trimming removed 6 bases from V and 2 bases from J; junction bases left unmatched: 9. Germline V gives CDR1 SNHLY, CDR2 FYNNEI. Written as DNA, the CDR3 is TGTGCCAGCAGAGCCCCGGACAGGGAGGGCAATCAGCCCCAGCATTTT. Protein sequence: CASRAPDREGNQPQHF.

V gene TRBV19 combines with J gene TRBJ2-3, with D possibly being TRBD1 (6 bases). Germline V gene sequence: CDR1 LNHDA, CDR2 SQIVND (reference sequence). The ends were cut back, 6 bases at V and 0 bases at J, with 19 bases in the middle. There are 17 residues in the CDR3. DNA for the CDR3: TGTGCCAGTAGCCCGGACAGCCGACCCTTTAGCACAGATACGCAGTATTTT. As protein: CASSPDSRPFSTDTQYF.

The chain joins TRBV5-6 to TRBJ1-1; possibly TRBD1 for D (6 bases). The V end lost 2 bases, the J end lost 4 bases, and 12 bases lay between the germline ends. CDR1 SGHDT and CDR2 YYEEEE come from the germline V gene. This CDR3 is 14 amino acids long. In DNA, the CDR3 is TGTGCCAGCAGCTTTAGGGGGGCGCGCACTGAAGCTTTCTTT. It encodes CASSFRGARTEAFF.

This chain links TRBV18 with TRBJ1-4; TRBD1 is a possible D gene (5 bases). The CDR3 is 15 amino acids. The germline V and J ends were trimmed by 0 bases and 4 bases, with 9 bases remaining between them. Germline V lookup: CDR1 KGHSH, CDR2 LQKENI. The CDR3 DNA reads TGTGCCAGCTCACCACCGGAGGGGTATAATGAAAAACTGTTTTTT. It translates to CASSPPEGYNEKLFF.